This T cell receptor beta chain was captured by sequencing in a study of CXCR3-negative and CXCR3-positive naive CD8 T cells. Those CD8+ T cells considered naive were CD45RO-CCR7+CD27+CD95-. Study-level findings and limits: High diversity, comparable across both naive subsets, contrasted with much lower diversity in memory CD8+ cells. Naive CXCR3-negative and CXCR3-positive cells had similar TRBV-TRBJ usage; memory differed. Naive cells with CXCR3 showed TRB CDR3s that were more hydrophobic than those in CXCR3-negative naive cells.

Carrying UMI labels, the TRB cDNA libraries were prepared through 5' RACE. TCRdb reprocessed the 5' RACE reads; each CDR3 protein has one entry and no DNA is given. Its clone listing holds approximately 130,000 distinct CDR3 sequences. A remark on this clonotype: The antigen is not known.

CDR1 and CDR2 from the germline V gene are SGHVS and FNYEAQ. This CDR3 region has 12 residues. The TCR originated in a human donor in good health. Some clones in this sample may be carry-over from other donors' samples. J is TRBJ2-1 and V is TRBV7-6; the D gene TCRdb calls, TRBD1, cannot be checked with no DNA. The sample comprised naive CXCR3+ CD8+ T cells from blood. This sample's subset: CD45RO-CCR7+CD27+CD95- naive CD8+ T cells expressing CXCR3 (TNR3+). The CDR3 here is CASSSTGGLQFF.